The clone carrying this T cell receptor (beta chain) was detected ten times or more. Its specificity is unknown. It was 5'RACE with constant-segment primers that produced the TCR alpha and TCR beta cDNA libraries, which carried sample barcodes and UMIs. TCRdb reanalysed the 5' RACE reads using MiXCR and keeps one entry per CDR3 protein. The data hold more than 120,000 distinct CDR3 sequences, with about 5.5% observed a single time. The data were obtained in a study of T-cell memory formation after mild COVID-19. General study results and limits: Pre-infection memory showed some responding clones, and this suggested that cross-reactive memory joined. Later expanders leaned CD4+, whereas day 15 to 85 contracting clones were balanced CD4/CD8. The study found contracting CD4+ clones mainly in CM and EM and contracting CD8+ clones in EMRA.

The V gene lost 3 bases and the J gene lost 0 bases, with 12 bases spanning the gap. Germline CDR1 and CDR2: KGHSH and LQKENI. This CDR3 is built from 15 residues. The chain combines TRBV18 with TRBJ2-7; D unresolved. The sequenced material came from PBMCs or a T cell subset sorted from them (not recorded which). This TCR was recovered from an adult woman who had mild COVID-19 (a few samples of this study predate the infection). Cell type and time point are not known. The chain's CDR3 is CASSPSTGNSYEQYF. The CDR3 coding sequence is TGTGCCAGCTCACCCAGTACCGGTAACTCCTACGAGCAGTACTTC.